This T cell receptor beta chain was identified in a study of cytomegalovirus exposure and HLA in healthy donors. Study-wide background: Early on, a data release was issued that held approximately 78 million unique TCRs from HLA-typed donors.

Use of 60 Vbeta and 13 Jbeta primers characterized the PCR. TCRdb's table, derived via immunoSEQ multiplex PCR, lists solely in-frame clones and lacks some. The sample has 220,000 or so clones, approximately 79% seen once; the top ten hold roughly 1.6%. The specimen was PBMCs. The clonotype comes from a man in his fifties in good health and CMV-seronegative.

Here the CDR3 DNA reads TGCGCCAGCAGCTTCAAAGGGCCAGGGCACGAGCAGTACTTC. Residues: CASSFKGPGHEQYF. The chain links TRBV5-1 to TRBJ2-7; tentative D call: TRBD1 (5 bases). The CDR3 spans 14 residues. V was cut by 2 bases and J by 5 bases, with 14 bases left in between. CDR1 and CDR2 from the germline V gene are SGHRS and YFSETQ.